Listed here are 9 T cell receptor beta chains from one sample, sequenced in a study of PD-L1 blockade in urothelial cancer. The time point is: pretreatment peripheral blood. Data came from immunoSEQ multiplex PCR; TCRdb stores just in-frame clones and leaves some out. The sample lists fewer than 100,000 clones, 85% occurring once. This specimen was PBMCs, taken around atezolizumab (anti-PD-L1) treatment. Receptors were obtained from a man between 40 and 49 years old with urothelial cancer.

The CDR3 loop is CASSYYRGEGAFF. CDR3 DNA: TGTGCCAGCAGTTACTACAGGGGAGAAGGAGCTTTCTTT. The chain joins TRBV6-5 to TRBJ1-1, with 7 bases that match TRBD1. J was trimmed by 10 bases and V by 1 base; bases with no gene match: 6. Germline values: CDR1 MNHEY, CDR2 SVGAGI. This CDR3 is built from 13 residues.

The chain employs TRBV10-3 and TRBJ2-5; 10 positions match TRBD2. The junction had 4 bases not matched to a gene; V was cut back by 7 bases and J by 5 bases. Germline CDR1 reads ENHRY; CDR2 reads SYGVKD. The CDR3 is 13 residues long. The CDR3 region is CAIKQREGETQYF. DNA of the CDR3: TGTGCCATCAAACAGCGGGAGGGCGAGACCCAGTACTTC.

To note about this clone: Other nucleotide sequences from this sample produce the same CDR3. The chain has TRBV9 and TRBJ1-1, with D possibly being TRBD1 (5 bases). The V and J ends lost 3 bases and 1 base respectively, with 7 bases between them. The CDR3 is made up of 13 amino acids. Per the germline V gene, CDR1 is SGDLS and CDR2 is YYNGEE. The CDR3: CASSATGNTEAFF. CDR3 nucleotides: TGTGCCAGCAGCGCAACAGGGAACACTGAAGCTTTCTTT.

Comments on this clone: The same CDR3 also results from other DNA sequences found in this sample. V and J are TRBV10-3 and TRBJ2-5, with TRBD2 matching over 8 bases. The trim removed 3 bases at V and 5 bases at J, leaving 8 bases unmatched. The CDR3 length is 15 residues. Germline-derived CDR1 and CDR2 are ENHRY and SYGVKD. The CDR3 region is CAISEGREDGETQYF. The CDR3, as DNA: TGTGCCATCAGTGAAGGGCGGGAGGATGGGGAGACCCAGTACTTC.

CDR3 in DNA: TGTGCCAGCAGCTTCCGGACAGGCAATGAGCAGTTCTTC. Protein product: CASSFRTGNEQFF. The chain has TRBV7-8 and TRBJ2-1, with 7 bases matching TRBD1. CDR3 length equals 13 residues. CDR1 and CDR2 (germline): SGHVS, FQNEAQ. The V segment lost 3 bases and the J segment 6 bases; nucleotides outside the gene matches: 2.

V gene TRBV28 combines with J gene TRBJ2-5; D might be TRBD1 (5 bases). This CDR3 has 16 amino acids. V shed 4 bases and J shed 3 bases, with 18 bases lying between them. The germline V gene encodes CDR1 MDHEN and CDR2 SYDVKM. CDR3: CASSYPAQATEETQYF. The CDR3 DNA is TGTGCCAGCAGTTACCCCGCACAGGCGACTGAAGAGACCCAGTACTTC.

The CDR3 region is CSVRVLVESYEQYF. The CDR3 DNA reads TGCAGCGTTCGAGTCCTAGTAGAGTCCTACGAGCAGTACTTC. V usage is TRBV29-1 and J usage is TRBJ2-7; D gene ambiguous. The CDR3 has 14 residues. CDR1 is SQVTM and CDR2 is ANQGSEA in the germline V gene. V gave up 5 bases and J gave up 1 base, with 15 bases separating them.

The chain carries TRBV6-1 and TRBJ2-7, with TRBD1 as a possible D gene (6 bases). V was trimmed by 7 bases and J by 7 bases, leaving 17 bases between them. The CDR3 is made up of 13 amino acids. Per the germline V gene, CDR1 is MNHNS and CDR2 is SASEGT. The CDR3 region has the DNA TGTGCCAGCACCGACAGGCTTTCGGGAGAGCAGTACTTC. It yields the protein CASTDRLSGEQYF.

The chain uses TRBV19 and TRBJ2-7, with 11 nucleotides matching TRBD1. V dropped 4 bases and J dropped 5; count of bases not matched to a gene: 1. The CDR3 runs 13 residues. CDR1 and CDR2 (germline): LNHDA, SQIVND (reference sequence). CDR3 bases: TGTGCCAGTAGTACGGGACAGGGGGACGAGCAGTACTTC. Translating gives CASSTGQGDEQYF. Filled out from reference TRBV19 and TRBJ2-7, the complete variable domain reads DGGITQSPKYLFRKEGQNVTLSCEQNLNHDAMYWYRQDPGQGLRLIYYSQIVNDFQKGDIAEGYSVSREKKESFPLTVTSAQKNPTAFYLCASSTGQGDEQYFGPGTRLTVT.